Following are 22 T cell receptor beta chains from one sample sequenced in a study of blood T cell repertoires in COVID-19. Here immunoSEQ multiplex PCR was the method, and the copy in TCRdb shows in-frame clones only, minus some. The data contain around 200,000 clones, 80% to 90% of them singletons. Sequenced input: peripheral blood. These receptors were obtained from a man aged 70 or older with active or convalescent COVID-19.

The chain couples TRBV19 to TRBJ1-2; D is undetermined. Germline values: CDR1 LNHDA, CDR2 SQIVND (reference sequence). This CDR3 contains 13 residues. Trimming cost V 11 bases and J 2 bases, with 15 bases left between them. This CDR3 is CASLRGFNYGYTF. Written as DNA, the CDR3 is TGTGCCTCATTGAGAGGATTCAACTATGGCTACACCTTC.

V and J are TRBV7-9 and TRBJ2-3; 8 bases are shared with TRBD1. The V segment lost 7 bases and the J segment 1 base; nucleotides outside the gene matches: 7. CDR1 and CDR2 from the germline V gene are SEHNR and FQNEAQ (reference sequence). The CDR3 is made up of 15 amino acids. The CDR3 sequence: CASKTGTGGTDTQYF. DNA for the CDR3: TGTGCCAGCAAGACCGGGACAGGAGGCACAGATACGCAGTATTTT.

The gene calls are TRBV29-1 and TRBJ2-3, with D tentatively TRBD2 (6 bases). The V and J ends lost 3 bases and 0 bases respectively, with 19 bases between them. This CDR3 spans 17 amino acids. CDR1 and CDR2 from the germline V gene are SQVTM and ANQGSEA. CDR3 nucleotide sequence: TGCAGCGTTGAGGGGGGTGATATCTGGGGTAGCACAGATACGCAGTATTTT. Translated: CSVEGGDIWGSTDTQYF.

J is TRBJ1-2 and V is TRBV3-1 (or the pseudogene TRBV3-2); a weak D match, TRBD1 (6 bases). Between the trimmed V and J ends, which lost 1 base and 2 bases, there was a span of 17 bases. Germline CDR1 and CDR2: LGHDT and YNNKEL (reference sequence). This CDR3 has 17 residues. The CDR3 DNA reads as TGTGCCAGCAGCCAAGGGGCAGGGGAGTATTGGAACTATGGCTACACCTTC. Translating it yields CASSQGAGEYWNYGYTF.

This clone appeared a single time. The V call is TRBV24-1, the J call TRBJ1-2; no firm D call. V was cut by 5 bases and J by 2 bases, with 20 bases left in between. The CDR3 runs 17 residues. The germline V gene encodes CDR1 KGHDR and CDR2 SFDVKD. CDR3 nucleotides: TGTGCCACCAGTGGGGCAGGTGAAGGTGGCCTGAACTATGGCTACACCTTC. It is translated as CATSGAGEGGLNYGYTF.

This chain connects TRBV25-1 to TRBJ1-4; the match to TRBD1 covers 8 bases. CDR3 length equals 16 residues. CDR1 and CDR2 from the germline V gene are MGHDK and SYGVNS. After removal of 0 bases from V and 2 bases from J, the junction contained 2 bases not matched to a gene. CDR3 region: CASSEYQGATNEKLFF. Here the CDR3 DNA reads TGTGCCAGCAGTGAATACCAGGGGGCGACTAATGAAAAACTGTTTTTT.

The chain has TRBV4-3 and TRBJ1-2, with D uncertain. Trimming removed 4 bases from V and 5 bases from J, with 11 bases in between. Germline CDR1 LGHNA, CDR2 YSLEER. The CDR3 totals 13 residues. This CDR3 reads CASSPAVRYGYTF. Here the CDR3 DNA reads TGCGCCAGCAGCCCAGCTGTGAGGTATGGCTACACCTTC.

V and J are TRBV7-9 and TRBJ1-4; D gene uncertain. Trimming left V 1 base short and J 10 bases short, with 10 bases between. There are 13 residues in the CDR3. Germline lookup yields CDR1 SEHNR and CDR2 FQNEAQ (reference sequence). The CDR3 here is CASSLGTPRKLFF. Here the CDR3 DNA reads TGTGCCAGCAGCTTAGGGACTCCAAGAAAACTGTTTTTT.

The genes are TRBV7-3 and TRBJ2-1, with a weak D call TRBD1 (5 bases). V dropped 5 bases and J dropped 8 bases, with 13 bases sitting between them. From germline, CDR1 is SGHTA and CDR2 FQGTGA. The CDR3 extends over 13 amino acids. The CDR3 loop reads CASSTRQYDEQFF. The DNA of the CDR3 is TGTGCCAGCAGCACCCGACAGTACGATGAGCAGTTCTTC. The full variable domain, its missing parts supplied by reference TRBV7-3 and TRBJ2-1, is GAGVSQTPSNKVTEKGKYVELRCDPISGHTALYWYRQSLGQGPEFLIYFQGTGAADDSGLPNDRFFAVRPEGSVSTLKIQRTERGDSAVYLCASSTRQYDEQFFGPGTRLTVL.

Notes on this clone: Different DNA sequences within this sample yield the same CDR3. The chain has TRBV5-1 and TRBJ2-1, with D hard to call. V was trimmed by 0 bases and J by 4 bases, leaving 5 bases between them. Germline values: CDR1 SGHRS, CDR2 YFSETQ. This CDR3 contains 13 residues. CDR3 sequence: CASSLDSYNEQFF. The CDR3 DNA follows: TGCGCCAGCAGCTTGGATAGTTACAATGAGCAGTTCTTC.

V and J are TRBV5-3 and TRBJ1-5; TRBD1 aligns across 8 bases. TRBV5-3 is labeled an ORF, and its function is uncertain. The CDR3 is made up of 17 amino acids. Trimming removed 4 bases from V and 2 bases from J; junction bases left unmatched: 11. The CDR3 protein is CARSPAPPGQGNQPQHF. The DNA for the CDR3 is TGTGCCAGAAGCCCGGCCCCTCCGGGACAGGGCAATCAGCCCCAGCATTTT.

This clone was seen a single time. V usage is TRBV7-2 and J usage is TRBJ1-2; perhaps TRBD1 as D (5 bases). In germline, CDR1 is SGHTA, CDR2 FQGNSA. This CDR3 is 10 amino acids long. Trimming cost V 11 bases and J 6 bases, with 10 bases left between them. The CDR3 nucleotides are TGTGCCGGGGGGTGGAATGGCTACACCTTC. This sequence encodes CAGGWNGYTF.

The rearrangement links TRBV10-1 to TRBJ2-3; tentative D call: TRBD2 (6 bases). Between the trimmed V and J ends, which lost 0 bases and 0 bases, there was a span of 10 bases. This CDR3 has 16 amino acids. Germline V CDR1 and CDR2: WNHNN, SYGVQD (reference sequence). The CDR3 DNA is TGCGCCAGCAGTGAGTCTGTCGGGACTAGCACAGATACGCAGTATTTT. Residues: CASSESVGTSTDTQYF.

The table lists this clone with a count of one. V gene TRBV5-1 combines with J gene TRBJ1-5; D gene ambiguous. V gave up 0 bases and J gave up 6 bases, with 10 bases separating them. CDR1 is SGHRS, CDR2 YFSETQ, per germline. The CDR3 length is 14 residues. CDR3 sequence: CASSLGQEGQPQHF. CDR3 coding DNA: TGCGCCAGCAGCTTGGGTCAGGAGGGTCAGCCCCAGCATTTT.

The chain is built from TRBV28 and TRBJ2-7, with TRBD2 as a possible D gene (6 bases). Germline lookup yields CDR1 MDHEN and CDR2 SYDVKM. V lost 6 bases to trimming and J lost 2 bases, with 11 bases between them. The CDR3 runs to 13 residues. The CDR3 bases are TGTGCCAGCAGAGTCGGGAGAGCCTACGAGCAGTACTTC. Translating gives CASRVGRAYEQYF.

The J gene is TRBJ1-6, the V gene TRBV7-9; no clear D. The CDR3 covers 14 residues. The V gene lost 0 bases and the J gene lost 14 bases, with 14 bases spanning the gap. Germline assignment: CDR1 SEHNR and CDR2 FQNEAQ (reference sequence). The CDR3 spells CASSLARTEVALHF. CDR3 DNA: TGTGCCAGCAGCTTAGCCCGAACGGAGGTAGCCCTCCACTTT.

This CDR3 reads CASGGPNYGYTF. DNA for the CDR3: TGTGCCAGCGGGGGCCCGAACTATGGCTACACCTTC. The rearrangement joins TRBV12-3 or TRBV12-4 to TRBJ1-2; weak D call: TRBD1 (6 bases). The V and J ends lost 8 bases and 2 bases respectively, with 9 bases between them. There are 12 residues in the CDR3.

The chain's CDR3 is CASRRDRNYNSPLHF. The DNA of the CDR3 is TGTGCCAGCAGAAGAGACAGGAACTATAATTCACCCCTCCACTTT. The genes are TRBV7-8 and TRBJ1-6; possibly TRBD1 for D (6 bases). Germline V CDR1 and CDR2: SGHVS, FQNEAQ. CDR3 length equals 15 residues. V lost 6 bases to trimming and J lost 3 bases, with 12 bases between them.

The chain links TRBV5-1 to TRBJ1-5; no firm D call. Deletions cut 5 bases from V and 7 bases from J, with 16 bases between. This CDR3 comprises 14 residues. Germline V gene sequence: CDR1 SGHRS, CDR2 YFSETQ. CDR3 nucleotides: TGCGCCAGCAGTCCAGACCCGAACGGGCAGCCCCAGCATTTT. Protein product: CASSPDPNGQPQHF.

The chain combines TRBV2 with TRBJ1-4, with 8 nucleotides matching TRBD1. This CDR3 has 14 amino acids. The germline CDR1 and CDR2 sequences are SNHLY and FYNNEI. Trimming at V came to 1 base and at J to 8 bases, leaving 3 bases not matched to a gene. The CDR3 protein is CASSEGTGLEKLFF. The CDR3, as DNA: TGTGCCAGCAGTGAAGGGACAGGGCTGGAAAAACTGTTTTTT.

This clone was observed a handful of times. The J gene is TRBJ2-7, the V gene TRBV18; D gene ambiguous. Germline V gene lookup returns CDR1 KGHSH and CDR2 LQKENI. The CDR3 loop spans 16 amino acids. The V end lost 3 bases, the J end lost 4 bases, and 19 bases lay between the germline ends. The CDR3 spells CASSPLGGRTFYEQYF. CDR3 nucleotides: TGTGCCAGCTCACCCCTAGGCGGCCGTACCTTTTACGAGCAGTACTTC.

The chain couples TRBV11-2 to TRBJ2-2; 12 bases agree with TRBD2. The ends lost 7 bases at V and 5 bases at J; junction bases unmatched: 8. CDR3 length: 16 amino acids. CDR1 and CDR2 (germline): SGHAT, FQNNGV. CDR3 DNA sequence: TGTGCCAGCAACCCGACTAGCGGGAGTGGTACCGGGGAGCTGTTTTTT. Residues: CASNPTSGSGTGELFF. Full variable domain (outside the CDR3, taken from reference TRBV11-2 and TRBJ2-2): EAGVAQSPRYKIIEKRQSVAFWCNPISGHATLYWYQQILGQGPKLLIQFQNNGVVDDSQLPKDRFSAERLKGVDSTLKIQPAKLEDSAVYLCASNPTSGSGTGELFFGEGSRLTVL.